These T cell receptor beta chains were read from a single sample in a study of identical twins. TCRdb used MiXCR to reprocess the 5' RACE reads, holding one entry per CDR3 protein. This table has 350,000 to 500,000 distinct CDR3 sequences, approximately 18% appearing once. Sequencing was done on a sample of naive T cells sorted from blood. Receptors were obtained from a man aged 50 to 59 in good health. Each CDR3 is given with its conserved first and last residue. A D gene is named only where the DNA matches it firmly. Clone size is not always given. Where it is, it says once, few, many or a class for expanded clones.

>TRBV5-6|TRBJ1-1|NA|NA
TGTGCCAGCAGCTTGTCGGTTTGGAACACTGAAGCTTTCTTT
CASSLSVWNTEAFF
>TRBV27|TRBJ2-3|NA|few
TGTGCCAGCAGCCGGGTCAGGCTCCAACCCACAGATACGCAGTATTTT
CASSRVRLQPTDTQYF
>TRBV9|TRBJ2-5|NA|NA
TGTGCCAGCAGCGTAGAGCAGGGGAGGGAGACCCAGTACTTC
CASSVEQGRETQYF
>TRBV27|TRBJ2-7|NA|NA
TGTGCCAAGAGGGACCCTGGGGACGAGCAGTACTTC
CAKRDPGDEQYF
>TRBV20-1|TRBJ1-6|NA|NA
TGCAGTGCCACTGAGGAGCCCGACTGGAATTCACCCCTCCACTTT
CSATEEPDWNSPLHF
>TRBV7-2|TRBJ1-5|NA|few
TGTGCCAGCAGCCAAGGGGGGGCAACCAATCAGCCCCAGCATTTT
CASSQGGATNQPQHF
>TRBV9|TRBJ1-4|NA|NA
TGTGCCAGCAGCGTGGCGGATAATGAAAAACTGTTTTTT
CASSVADNEKLFF
>TRBV7-2|TRBJ2-5|NA|few
TGTGCCAGCAGCTCCGGGACCTACCAAGAGACCCAGTACTTC
CASSSGTYQETQYF
>TRBV14|TRBJ1-3|NA|many
TGTGCCAGCAGCCCTCCAGGGGTCTACACTGGAAACACCATATATTTT
CASSPPGVYTGNTIYF
>TRBV12-3/TRBV12-4|TRBJ2-7|TRBD1|many
TGTGCCAGCAGCCCCTTGGGACAGTCCTACGAGCAGTACTTC
CASSPLGQSYEQYF
>TRBV7-2|TRBJ1-3|NA|many
TGTGCCAGCAGCTTAGCTCAGGGGAAGTACACCATATATTTT
CASSLAQGKYTIYF
>TRBV7-3|TRBJ2-7|TRBD2|NA
TGTGCCAGCAGTCCTAGCGGGAGTAGGTCTGGGGAGCAGTACTTC
CASSPSGSRSGEQYF
>TRBV29-1|TRBJ1-3|NA|NA
TGCAGCGTTGAAGTTACAAAAAGGAGGTTCTCTGGAAACACCATATATTTT
CSVEVTKRRFSGNTIYF
>TRBV20-1|TRBJ2-3|NA|few
TGCAGTGCTAGAGATCCGAAGCGGACCAGCACAGATACGCAGTATTTT
CSARDPKRTSTDTQYF
>TRBV20-1|TRBJ2-1|TRBD2|NA
TGCAGTGCTCGCCCGGGACTAGCAGCTTACAATGAGCAGTTCTTC
CSARPGLAAYNEQFF
>TRBV20-1|TRBJ2-1|TRBD2|NA
TGCAGTGCTAGTCGTACTAGCGGGCCGAACAATGAGCAGTTCTTC
CSASRTSGPNNEQFF
>TRBV7-2|TRBJ1-4|TRBD1|NA
TGTGCCAGCAGCCCCTGGGGCAGGGGGGGGGAAAAACTGTTTTTT
CASSPWGRGGEKLFF
>TRBV25-1|TRBJ1-1|NA|NA
TGTGCCAGCAGTGACCCCATTGTTAGGTGGGACACTGAAGCTTTCTTT
CASSDPIVRWDTEAFF
>TRBV7-2|TRBJ2-5|TRBD2|NA
TGTGCCAGCAGCCCGAATCTGCGGGAGTGGGAGACCCAGTACTTC
CASSPNLREWETQYF
>TRBV12-3/TRBV12-4|TRBJ2-7|TRBD1|many
TGTGCCAGCAGTTTCGGTCGACAGGGGGTTTACGAGCAGTACTTC
CASSFGRQGVYEQYF
>TRBV12-5|TRBJ2-1|TRBD2|many
TGTGCTAGTGGTTTGGGTCCTAGCGGCTCCTACAATGAGCAGTTCTTC
CASGLGPSGSYNEQFF
>TRBV4-3|TRBJ2-1|TRBD2|many
TGCGCCAGCAGCCAGCAAGGACTAGCGGGGAGAAATGAGCAGTTCTTC
CASSQQGLAGRNEQFF
>TRBV6-1|TRBJ2-5|NA|NA
TGTGCCAGCAGCCCGAATTTCTCAGGGCGAGACCAGTACTTC
CASSPNFSGRDQYF